The entry below describes one TCR beta chain. Its specificity is not known. The CDR3 loop spans 16 amino acids. V was trimmed by 0 bases and J by 0 bases, leaving 9 bases between them. The V gene's germline CDR1 is LGHNA and CDR2 YSLEER. The assay was immunoSEQ multiplex PCR, and TCRdb's table has in-frame clones only and misses some. Of some 190,000 clones listed, around 90% are singletons. The record originates from a study of T cell responses to AZD1222 COVID-19 vaccine. Study outcomes and limitations: Across the whole spike, CD4 TCRs peaked at regions 160-218 and 743-854.

The sequencing used peripheral blood, collected 28 days after the second AZD1222 dose. The V gene is TRBV4-3, the J gene TRBJ1-5; D is unclear. This receptor was obtained from an adult who received the AZD1222 COVID-19 vaccine. The CDR3 region has the DNA TGCGCCAGCAGCCAAGATTGGCTGGATAGCAATCAGCCCCAGCATTTT. Its translation: CASSQDWLDSNQPQHF.